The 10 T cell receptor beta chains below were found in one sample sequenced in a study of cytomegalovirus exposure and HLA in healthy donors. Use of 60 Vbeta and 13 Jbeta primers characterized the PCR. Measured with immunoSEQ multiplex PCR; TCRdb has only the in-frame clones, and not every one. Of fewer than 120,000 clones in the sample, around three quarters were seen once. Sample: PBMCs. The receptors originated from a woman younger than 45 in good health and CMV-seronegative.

The CDR3 coding sequence is TGTGCCAGCAGTTACTCCAGGGACTCTGGAAACACCATATATTTT. This sequence encodes CASSYSRDSGNTIYF. The V call is TRBV6-5, the J call TRBJ1-3; the D gene is possibly TRBD1 (5 bases). The length of the CDR3 is 15 residues. The germline V gene has CDR1 MNHEY and CDR2 SVGAGI. Trimming took off 0 bases at V and 0 bases at J, with 6 bases between the two ends.

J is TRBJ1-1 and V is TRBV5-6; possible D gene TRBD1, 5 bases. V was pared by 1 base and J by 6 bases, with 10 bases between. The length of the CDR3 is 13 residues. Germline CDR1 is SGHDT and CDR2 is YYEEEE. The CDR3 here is CASSLRGVPEAFF. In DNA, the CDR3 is TGTGCCAGCAGCTTGCGGGGGGTCCCTGAAGCTTTCTTT.

CDR3 sequence (DNA): TGTGCCAGCAGCTTAGAAGGGACAGAGTCCTACGAGCAGTACTTC. Translating gives CASSLEGTESYEQYF. The rearrangement uses TRBV7-6 and TRBJ2-7; 7 bases fit TRBD1. Germline V gene lookup returns CDR1 SGHVS and CDR2 FNYEAQ. This CDR3 contains 15 residues. V lost 1 base, J lost 1 base, and 4 bases stayed unmatched.

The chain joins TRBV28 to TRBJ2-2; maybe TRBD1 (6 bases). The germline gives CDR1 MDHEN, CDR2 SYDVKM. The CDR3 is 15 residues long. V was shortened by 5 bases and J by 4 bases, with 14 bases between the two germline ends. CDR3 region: CASSPPSGATGELFF. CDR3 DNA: TGTGCCAGCAGTCCGCCTTCAGGGGCCACCGGGGAGCTGTTTTTT.

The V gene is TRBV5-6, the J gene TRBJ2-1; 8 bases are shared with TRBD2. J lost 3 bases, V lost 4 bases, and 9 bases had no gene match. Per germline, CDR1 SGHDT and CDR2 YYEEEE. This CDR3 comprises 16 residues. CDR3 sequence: CASSLGGAGDYNEQFF. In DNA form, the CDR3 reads TGTGCCAGCAGCCTCGGGGGGGCGGGAGACTACAATGAGCAGTTCTTC.

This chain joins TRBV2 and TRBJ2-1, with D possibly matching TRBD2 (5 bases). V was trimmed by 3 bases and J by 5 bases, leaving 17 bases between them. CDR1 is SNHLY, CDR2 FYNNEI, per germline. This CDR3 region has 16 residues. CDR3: CASSEWTPRPDNEQFF. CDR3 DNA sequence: TGTGCCAGCAGTGAGTGGACTCCCCGGCCCGACAATGAGCAGTTCTTC.

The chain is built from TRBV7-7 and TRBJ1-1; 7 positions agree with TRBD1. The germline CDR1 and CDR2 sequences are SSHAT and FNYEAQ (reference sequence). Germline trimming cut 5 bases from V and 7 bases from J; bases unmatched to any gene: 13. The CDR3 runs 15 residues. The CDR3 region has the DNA TGTGCCAGCAGCCCACAGGGGAAGGAAGGAATTGAAGCTTTCTTT. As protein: CASSPQGKEGIEAFF.

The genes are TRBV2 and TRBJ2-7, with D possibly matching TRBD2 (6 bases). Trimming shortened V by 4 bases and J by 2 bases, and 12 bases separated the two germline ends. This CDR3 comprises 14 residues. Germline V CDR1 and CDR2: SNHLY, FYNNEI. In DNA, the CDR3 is TGTGCCAGCAGTGGGGGCGGGGACGCCTACGAGCAGTACTTC. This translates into CASSGGGDAYEQYF.

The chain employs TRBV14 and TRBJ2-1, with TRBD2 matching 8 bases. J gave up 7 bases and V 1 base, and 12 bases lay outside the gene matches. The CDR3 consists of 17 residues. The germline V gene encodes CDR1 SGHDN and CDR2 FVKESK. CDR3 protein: CASSQAGRSGGQNEQFF. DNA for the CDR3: TGTGCCAGCAGCCAAGCGGGGAGGTCGGGGGGGCAGAATGAGCAGTTCTTC.

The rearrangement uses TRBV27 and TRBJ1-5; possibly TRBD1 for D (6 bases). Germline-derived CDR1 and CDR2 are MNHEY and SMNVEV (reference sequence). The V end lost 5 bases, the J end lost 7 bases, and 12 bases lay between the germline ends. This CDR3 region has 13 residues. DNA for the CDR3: TGTGCCAGCAGTCCAGCGACAGGACAGCCCCAGCATTTT. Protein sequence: CASSPATGQPQHF.